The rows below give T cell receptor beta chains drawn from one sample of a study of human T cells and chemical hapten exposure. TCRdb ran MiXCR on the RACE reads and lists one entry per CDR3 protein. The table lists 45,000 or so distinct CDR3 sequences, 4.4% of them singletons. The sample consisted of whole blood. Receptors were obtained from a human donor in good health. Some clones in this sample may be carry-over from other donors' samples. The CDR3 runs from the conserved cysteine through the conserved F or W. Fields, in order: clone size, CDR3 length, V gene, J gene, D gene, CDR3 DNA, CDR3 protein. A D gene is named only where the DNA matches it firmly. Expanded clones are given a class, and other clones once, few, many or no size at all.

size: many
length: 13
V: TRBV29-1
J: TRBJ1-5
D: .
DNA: TGCAGCGTTGTAGGGGCTGGCAATCAGCCCCAGCATTTT
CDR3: CSVVGAGNQPQHF

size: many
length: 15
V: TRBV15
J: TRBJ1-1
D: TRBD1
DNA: TGTGCCACCAGTCCCGGGACAGGGGGAAGGACTGAAGCTTTCTTT
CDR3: CATSPGTGGRTEAFF

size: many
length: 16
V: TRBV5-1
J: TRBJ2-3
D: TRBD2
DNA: TGCGCCAGCCTAGCGGGCCGGTTCCTTGACACAGATACGCAGTATTTT
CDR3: CASLAGRFLDTDTQYF

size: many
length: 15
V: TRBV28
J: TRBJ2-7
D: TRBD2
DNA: TGTGCCAGCAGGGAGGGACTAGCGGGGTCCTACGAGCAGTACTTC
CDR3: CASREGLAGSYEQYF

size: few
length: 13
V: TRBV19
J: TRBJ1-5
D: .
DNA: TGTGCCAGTAGTAGGGAAAGAACCCAGCCCCAGCATTTT
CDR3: CASSRERTQPQHF

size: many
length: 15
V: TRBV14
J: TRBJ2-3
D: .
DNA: TGTGCCAGCAGCCCGACCTGGACTAGCACAGATACGCAGTATTTT
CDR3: CASSPTWTSTDTQYF

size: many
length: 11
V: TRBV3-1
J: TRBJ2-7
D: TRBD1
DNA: TGTGCCAGCAGAAACAGGGGCGAGCAGTACTTC
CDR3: CASRNRGEQYF

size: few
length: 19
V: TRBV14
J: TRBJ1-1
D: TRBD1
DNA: TGTGCCAGCAGCCAACTGATGGGACAGGGCCTTCAAGAGGACACTGAAGCTTTCTTT
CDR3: CASSQLMGQGLQEDTEAFF

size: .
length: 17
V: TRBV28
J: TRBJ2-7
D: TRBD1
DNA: TGTGCCAGCAGTTCCTCTCCCCTGACAGGGCCTCCCTACGAGCAGTACTTC
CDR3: CASSSSPLTGPPYEQYF

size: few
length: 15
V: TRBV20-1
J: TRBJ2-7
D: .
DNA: TGCAGTGCTAGGGACGACAGAAAAGAGCACTACGAGCAGTACTTC
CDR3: CSARDDRKEHYEQYF

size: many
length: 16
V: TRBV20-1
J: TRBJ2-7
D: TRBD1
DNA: TGCAGTGCTAGAGATATTCTCCGACAGGGGAACGACGAGCAGTACTTC
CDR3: CSARDILRQGNDEQYF

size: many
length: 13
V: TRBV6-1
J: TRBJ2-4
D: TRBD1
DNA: TGTGCCAGCAGCCGGGACAGGGGAAACATTCAGTACTTC
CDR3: CASSRDRGNIQYF

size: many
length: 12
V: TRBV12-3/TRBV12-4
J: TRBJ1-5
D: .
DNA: TGTGCCAGCAGTTTCTTGGAACAGCCCCAGCATTTT
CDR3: CASSFLEQPQHF

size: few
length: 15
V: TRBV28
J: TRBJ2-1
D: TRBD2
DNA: TGTGCCAGCAGTTTAGGGACTAGCCGGGACAATGAGCAGTTCTTC
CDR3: CASSLGTSRDNEQFF

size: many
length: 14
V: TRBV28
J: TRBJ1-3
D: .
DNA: TGTGCCCTCCCACGAGGGACCGCTGGAAACACCATATATTTT
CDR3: CALPRGTAGNTIYF

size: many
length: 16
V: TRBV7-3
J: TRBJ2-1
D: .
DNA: TGTGCCAGCAGCTTAACGACCTCGAGCTCCTACAATGAGCAGTTCTTC
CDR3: CASSLTTSSSYNEQFF

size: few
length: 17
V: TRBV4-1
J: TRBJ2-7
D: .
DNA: TGCGCCAGCAGCCAAGATCAGTATAGGGGGGCATCCTACGAGCAGTACTTC
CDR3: CASSQDQYRGASYEQYF

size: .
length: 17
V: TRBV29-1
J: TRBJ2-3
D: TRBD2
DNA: TGCAGCGTCGTCCTCAACCGGCCTAGCGGGATTCTGTATACGCAGTATTTT
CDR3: CSVVLNRPSGILYTQYF

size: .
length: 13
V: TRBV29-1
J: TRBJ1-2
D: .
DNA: TGCAGCGTTGTCTGGGGAAATAGATATGGCTACACCTTC
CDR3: CSVVWGNRYGYTF

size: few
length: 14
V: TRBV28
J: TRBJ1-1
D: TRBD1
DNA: TGTGCCAGCAGAAGAGGACAGGAGAACACTGAAGCTTTCTTT
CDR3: CASRRGQENTEAFF

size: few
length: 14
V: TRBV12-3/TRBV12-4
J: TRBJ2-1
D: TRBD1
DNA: TGTGCCAGCAGTTTCGGGGACAGGGCGGGTGAGCAGTTCTTC
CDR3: CASSFGDRAGEQFF

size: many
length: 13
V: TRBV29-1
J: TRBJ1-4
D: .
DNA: TGCAGCGTTGCGACCACCACCAAAGAAAAACTGTTTTTT
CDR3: CSVATTTKEKLFF

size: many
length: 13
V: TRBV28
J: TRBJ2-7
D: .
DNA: TGTGCCAGCAGTTTTGGTCCCTCCTACGAGCAGTACTTC
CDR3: CASSFGPSYEQYF

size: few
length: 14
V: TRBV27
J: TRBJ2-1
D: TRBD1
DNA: TGTGCCAGCAGTCTACAGCCAGACAGGGCTGAGCAGTTCTTC
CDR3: CASSLQPDRAEQFF

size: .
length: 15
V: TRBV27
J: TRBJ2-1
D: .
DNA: TGTGCCAGCAGTTTAATGACAGTAAGGGGCAATGAGCAGTTCTTC
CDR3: CASSLMTVRGNEQFF

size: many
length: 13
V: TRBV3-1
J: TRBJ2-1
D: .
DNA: TGTGCCAGCAGCCAAGATCTTGATGGGTATAAGTTCTTC
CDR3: CASSQDLDGYKFF

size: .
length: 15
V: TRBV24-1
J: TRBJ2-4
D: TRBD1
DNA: TGTGCCACCAGTGAACCACAGGGGGAAGGTGAGCTTCAGTACTTC
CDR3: CATSEPQGEGELQYF

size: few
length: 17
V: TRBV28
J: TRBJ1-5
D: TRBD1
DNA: TGTGCCAGCAGTTTATGGGGGACAGGGAATAGCAATCAGCCCCAGCATTTT
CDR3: CASSLWGTGNSNQPQHF

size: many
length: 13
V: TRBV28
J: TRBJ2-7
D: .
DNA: TGTGCCAGCGCCGCGGGACAGATCTACGAGCAGTACTTC
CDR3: CASAAGQIYEQYF

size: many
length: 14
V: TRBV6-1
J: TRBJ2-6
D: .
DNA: TGTGCCAGCAGTGTAAACTCTGGGGCCAACGTCCTGACTTTC
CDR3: CASSVNSGANVLTF

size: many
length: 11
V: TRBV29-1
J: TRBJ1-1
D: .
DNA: TGCAGCGTTGTGGAGGACACTGAAGCTTTCTTT
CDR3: CSVVEDTEAFF

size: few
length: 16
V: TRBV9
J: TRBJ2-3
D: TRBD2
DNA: TGTGCCAGCAGCGACGGGACTAGCGGGACCACAGATACGCAGTATTTT
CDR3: CASSDGTSGTTDTQYF

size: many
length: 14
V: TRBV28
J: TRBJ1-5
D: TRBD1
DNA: TGTGCCAGCCACAGGGGTGAGGGCAATCAGCCCCAGCATTTT
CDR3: CASHRGEGNQPQHF

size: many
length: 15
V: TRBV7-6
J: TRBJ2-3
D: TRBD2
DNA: TGTGCCAGCAGCTTCGTAGCGGGAGAAGTAGATACGCAGTATTTT
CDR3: CASSFVAGEVDTQYF

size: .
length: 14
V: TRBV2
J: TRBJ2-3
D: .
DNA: TGTGCCAGCAGACTAGCATCTGGCACAGATACGCAGTATTTT
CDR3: CASRLASGTDTQYF

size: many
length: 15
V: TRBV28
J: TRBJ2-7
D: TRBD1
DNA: TGTGCCAGCAGTTTACCCAGGGGGCTTTCCTACGAGCAGTACTTC
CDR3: CASSLPRGLSYEQYF

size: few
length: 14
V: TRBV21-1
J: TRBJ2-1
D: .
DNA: TGTGCCCAGCTAATCGGACTAGCAGCAAATGAGCAGTTCTTC
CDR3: CAQLIGLAANEQFF

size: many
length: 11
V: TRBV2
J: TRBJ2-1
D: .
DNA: TGTGCCAGCAGGCGGGACAATGAGCAGTTCTTC
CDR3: CASRRDNEQFF

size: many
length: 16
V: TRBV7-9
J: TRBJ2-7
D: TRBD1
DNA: TGTGCCAGCAGCACGAGGACAGGGAGGAACTCCTACGAGCAGTACTTC
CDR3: CASSTRTGRNSYEQYF

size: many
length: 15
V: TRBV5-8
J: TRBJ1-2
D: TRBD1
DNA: TGTGCCAGCAGCCCCAAAAGGGGGCCCGACTATGGCTACACCTTC
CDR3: CASSPKRGPDYGYTF

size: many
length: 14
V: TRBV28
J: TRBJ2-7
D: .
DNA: TGTGCCAGCAGTTTAAGACCCATCACCGTCGAGCAGTACTTC
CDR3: CASSLRPITVEQYF

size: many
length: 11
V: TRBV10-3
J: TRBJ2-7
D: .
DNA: TGTGCCATCAGCAACTCCTACGAGCAGTACTTC
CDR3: CAISNSYEQYF

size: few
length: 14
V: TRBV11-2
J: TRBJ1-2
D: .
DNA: TGTGCCAGCAGCTTGCTATTCAGGGACTATGGCTACACCTTC
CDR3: CASSLLFRDYGYTF

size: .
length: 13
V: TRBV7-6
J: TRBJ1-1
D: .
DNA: TGTGCCAGCAGCTTGTACACGAACACTGAAGCTTTCTTT
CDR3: CASSLYTNTEAFF

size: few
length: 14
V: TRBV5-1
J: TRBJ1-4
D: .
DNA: TGCGCCAGCAGCCCCAGGCCTTTAGGGGAAAAACTGTTTTTT
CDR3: CASSPRPLGEKLFF

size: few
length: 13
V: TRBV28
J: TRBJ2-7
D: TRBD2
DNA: TGTGCCAGCAGGACCGGGGGGGAGCACGAGCAGTACTTC
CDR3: CASRTGGEHEQYF